This T cell receptor (beta chain) was sequenced during a study of shared clonotypes between healthy human individuals. Across the study: Ranging from 18 to 49 in age, donors were two women and a few men. The study used three CD4 naive, three CD4 memory, two CD8 naive and one CD8 memory plate per donor.

Clones were sequenced by immunoSEQ multiplex PCR, and TCRdb holds only the in-frame ones, with some missing. Found here are some 1.5 million clones, 95% to 99% of them singletons; the top ten hold roughly 0.4%. Material: naive CD4+ T cells sorted from blood. Subset here: CD45RA+ positively selected. The sequence derives from a man aged 25-40 years in good health.

In DNA form, the CDR3 reads TGTGCCAGTTGTGGGGACAGGGGGCTGGGTGAGCAGTTCTTC. Amino acids: CASCGDRGLGEQFF. The V call is TRBV19, the J call TRBJ2-1, with 12 bases matching TRBD1. This CDR3 spans 14 amino acids. Trimming at V came to 8 bases and at J to 9 bases, leaving 8 bases not matched to a gene. Germline assignment: CDR1 LNHDA and CDR2 SQIVND (reference sequence).